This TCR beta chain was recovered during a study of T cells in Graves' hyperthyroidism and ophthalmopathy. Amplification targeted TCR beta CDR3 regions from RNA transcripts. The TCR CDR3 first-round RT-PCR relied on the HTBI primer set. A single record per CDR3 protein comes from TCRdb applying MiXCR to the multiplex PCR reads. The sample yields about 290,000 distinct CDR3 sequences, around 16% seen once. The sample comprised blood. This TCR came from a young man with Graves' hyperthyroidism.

The CDR3 here is CASNTLKEGRDTQYF. CDR3 nucleotide sequence: TGCGCCAGCAACACCTTGAAGGAGGGGCGGGATACGCAGTATTTT. The chain couples TRBV5-1 to TRBJ2-3; perhaps TRBD2 as D (6 bases). V was pared by 6 bases and J by 6 bases, with 20 bases between. There are 15 residues in the CDR3. Germline values: CDR1 SGHRS, CDR2 YFSETQ.